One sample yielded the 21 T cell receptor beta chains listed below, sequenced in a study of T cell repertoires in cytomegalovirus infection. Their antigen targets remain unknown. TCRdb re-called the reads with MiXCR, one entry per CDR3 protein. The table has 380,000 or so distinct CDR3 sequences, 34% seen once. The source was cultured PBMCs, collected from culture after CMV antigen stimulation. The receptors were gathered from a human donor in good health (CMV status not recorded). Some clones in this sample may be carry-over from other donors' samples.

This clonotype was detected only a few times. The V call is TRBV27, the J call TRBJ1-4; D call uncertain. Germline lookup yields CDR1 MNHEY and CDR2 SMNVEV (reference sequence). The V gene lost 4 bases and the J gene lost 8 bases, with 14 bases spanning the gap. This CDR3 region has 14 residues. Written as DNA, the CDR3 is TGTGCCAGCAGTTCAGGAGACTTTTGGGAAAAACTGTTTTTT. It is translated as CASSSGDFWEKLFF.

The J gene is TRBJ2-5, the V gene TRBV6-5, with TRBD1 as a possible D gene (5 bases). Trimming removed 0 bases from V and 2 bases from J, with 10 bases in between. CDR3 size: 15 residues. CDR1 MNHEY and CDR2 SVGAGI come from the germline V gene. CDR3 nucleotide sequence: TGTGCCAGCAGTTACTCTGGGGCTCTACAAGAGACCCAGTACTTC. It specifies CASSYSGALQETQYF.

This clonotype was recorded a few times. The CDR3 sequence: CASSFSRFLRLWLTPSSPNQPQHF. DNA for the CDR3: TGTGCCAGCAGTTTTTCTCGTTTTCTGCGGTTATGGCTGACACCGTCTTCTCCCAATCAGCCCCAGCATTTT. The V call is TRBV28, the J call TRBJ1-5, with D unresolved. The germline gives CDR1 MDHEN, CDR2 SYDVKM. The CDR3 has 24 amino acids. Trimming took off 3 bases at V and 3 bases at J, with 39 bases between the two ends.

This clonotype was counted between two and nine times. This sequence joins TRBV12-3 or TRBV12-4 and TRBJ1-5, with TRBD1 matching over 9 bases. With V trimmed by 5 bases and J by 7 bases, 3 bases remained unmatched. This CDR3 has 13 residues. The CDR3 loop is CASSGQGFQPQHF. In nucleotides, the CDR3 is TGTGCCAGCAGTGGACAGGGGTTCCAGCCCCAGCATTTT.

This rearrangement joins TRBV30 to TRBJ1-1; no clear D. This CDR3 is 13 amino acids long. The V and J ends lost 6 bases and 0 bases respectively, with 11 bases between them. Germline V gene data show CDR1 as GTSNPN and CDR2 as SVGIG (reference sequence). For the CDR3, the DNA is TGTGCCTGTAAAGGACTCATGAACACTGAAGCTTTCTTT. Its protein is CACKGLMNTEAFF. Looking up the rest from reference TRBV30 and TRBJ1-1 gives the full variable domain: SQTIHQWPATLVQPVGSPLSLECTVEGTSNPNLYWYRQAAGRGLQLLFYSVGIGQISSEVPQNLSASRPQDRQFILSSKKLLLSDSGFYLCACKGLMNTEAFFGQGTRLTVV.

The CDR3 reads CASSEGPNEKLFF. CDR3 DNA sequence: TGTGCCAGTAGTGAGGGTCCGAATGAAAAACTGTTTTTT. This chain joins TRBV19 and TRBJ1-4; no definite D call. V lost 5 bases, J lost 5 bases, and 9 bases lay in between. Germline V gene sequence: CDR1 LNHDA, CDR2 SQIVND (reference sequence). This CDR3 is 13 amino acids long.

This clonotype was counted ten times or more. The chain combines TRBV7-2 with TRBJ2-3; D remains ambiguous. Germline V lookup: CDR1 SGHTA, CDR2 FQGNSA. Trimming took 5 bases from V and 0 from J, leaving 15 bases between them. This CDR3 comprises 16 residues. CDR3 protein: CASSLGRASSTDTQYF. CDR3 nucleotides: TGTGCCAGCAGCCTCGGGCGCGCGTCTAGCACAGATACGCAGTATTTT. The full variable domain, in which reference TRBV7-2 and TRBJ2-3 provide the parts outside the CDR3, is GAGVSQSPSNKVTEKGKDVELRCDPISGHTALYWYRQSLGQGLEFLIYFQGNSAPDKSGLPSDRFSAERTGGSVSTLTIQRTQQEDSAVYLCASSLGRASSTDTQYFGPGTRLTVL.

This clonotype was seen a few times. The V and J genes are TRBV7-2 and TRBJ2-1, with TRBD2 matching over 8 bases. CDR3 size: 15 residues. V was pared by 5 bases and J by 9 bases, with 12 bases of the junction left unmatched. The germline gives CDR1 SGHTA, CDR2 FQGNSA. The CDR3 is CASSGGTSRWSEQFF. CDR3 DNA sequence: TGTGCCAGCAGCGGCGGGACTAGTCGGTGGAGTGAGCAGTTCTTC.

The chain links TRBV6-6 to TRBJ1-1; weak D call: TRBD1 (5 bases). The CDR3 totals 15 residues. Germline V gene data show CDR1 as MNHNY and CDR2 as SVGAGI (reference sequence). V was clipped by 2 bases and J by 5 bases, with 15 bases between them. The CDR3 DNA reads TGTGCCAGCAGTTACATGGGACTGGAGAATACTGAAGCTTTCTTT. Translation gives CASSYMGLENTEAFF.

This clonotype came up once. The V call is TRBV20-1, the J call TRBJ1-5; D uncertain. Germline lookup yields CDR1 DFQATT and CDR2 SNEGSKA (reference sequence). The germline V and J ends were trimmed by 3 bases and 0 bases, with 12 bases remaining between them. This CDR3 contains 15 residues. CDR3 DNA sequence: TGCAGTGCTAGCCCGAGGGTGGATAGCAATCAGCCCCAGCATTTT. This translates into CSASPRVDSNQPQHF.

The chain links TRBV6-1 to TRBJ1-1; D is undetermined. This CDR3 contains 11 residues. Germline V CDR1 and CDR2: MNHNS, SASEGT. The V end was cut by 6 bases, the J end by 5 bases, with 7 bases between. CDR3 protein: CASSERTEAFF. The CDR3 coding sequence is TGTGCCAGCAGCGAGAGGACTGAAGCTTTCTTT.

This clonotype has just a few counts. The CDR3 sequence: CASSFQEADTQYF. In DNA form, the CDR3 reads TGTGCCAGCAGCTTCCAGGAGGCAGATACGCAGTATTTT. V is TRBV7-2 and J is TRBJ2-3, with a weak D call TRBD2 (5 bases). V lost 3 bases and J lost 4, with 8 bases in between. The CDR3 is 13 residues long. The germline gives CDR1 SGHTA, CDR2 FQGNSA.

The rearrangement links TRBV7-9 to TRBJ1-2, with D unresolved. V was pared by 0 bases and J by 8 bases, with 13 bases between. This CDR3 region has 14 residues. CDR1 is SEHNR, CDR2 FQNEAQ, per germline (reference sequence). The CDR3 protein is CASSLAEGGHGYTF. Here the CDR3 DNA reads TGTGCCAGCAGCTTAGCGGAGGGAGGCCACGGCTACACCTTC.

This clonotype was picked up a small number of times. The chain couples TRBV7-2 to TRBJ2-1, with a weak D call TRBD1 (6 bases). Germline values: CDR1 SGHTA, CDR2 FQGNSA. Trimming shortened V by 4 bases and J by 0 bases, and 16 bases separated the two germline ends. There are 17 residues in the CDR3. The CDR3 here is CASSSTPRQASYNEQFF. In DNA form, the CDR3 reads TGTGCCAGCAGCTCCACCCCTCGACAGGCCTCCTACAATGAGCAGTTCTTC.

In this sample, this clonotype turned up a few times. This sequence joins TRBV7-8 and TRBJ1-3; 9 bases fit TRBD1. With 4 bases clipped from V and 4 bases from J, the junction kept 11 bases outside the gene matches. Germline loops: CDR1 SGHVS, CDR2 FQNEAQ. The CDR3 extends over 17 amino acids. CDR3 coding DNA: TGTGCCAGCAGCTCCGGACAGGGGCGAGCGGGAGGAAACACCATATATTTT. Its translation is CASSSGQGRAGGNTIYF.

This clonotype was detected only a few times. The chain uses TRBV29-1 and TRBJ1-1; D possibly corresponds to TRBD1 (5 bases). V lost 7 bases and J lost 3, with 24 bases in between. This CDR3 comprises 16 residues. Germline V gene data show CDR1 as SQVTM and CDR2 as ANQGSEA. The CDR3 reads CSASPGGARRDTEAFF. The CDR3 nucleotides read TGCAGCGCCTCTCCGGGCGGGGCCCGACGGGACACTGAAGCTTTCTTT.

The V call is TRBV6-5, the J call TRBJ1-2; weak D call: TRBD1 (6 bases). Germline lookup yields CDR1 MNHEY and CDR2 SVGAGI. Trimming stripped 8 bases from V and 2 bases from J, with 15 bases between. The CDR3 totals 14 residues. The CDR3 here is CASGETGGNYGYTF. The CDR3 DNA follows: TGTGCCAGCGGGGAGACAGGTGGAAACTATGGCTACACCTTC.

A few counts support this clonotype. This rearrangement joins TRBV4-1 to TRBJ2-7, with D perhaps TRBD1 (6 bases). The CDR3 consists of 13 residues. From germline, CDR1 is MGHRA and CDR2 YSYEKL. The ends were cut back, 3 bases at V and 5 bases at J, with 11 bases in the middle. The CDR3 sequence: CASSHISGDEQYF. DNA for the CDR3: TGCGCCAGCAGCCATATTTCAGGGGACGAGCAGTACTTC.

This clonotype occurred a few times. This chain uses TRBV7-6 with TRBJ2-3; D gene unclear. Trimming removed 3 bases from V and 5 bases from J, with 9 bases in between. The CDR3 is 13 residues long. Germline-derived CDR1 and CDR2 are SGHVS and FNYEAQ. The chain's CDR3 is CASSFGAVDTQYF. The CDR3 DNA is TGTGCCAGCAGCTTCGGTGCCGTAGATACGCAGTATTTT.

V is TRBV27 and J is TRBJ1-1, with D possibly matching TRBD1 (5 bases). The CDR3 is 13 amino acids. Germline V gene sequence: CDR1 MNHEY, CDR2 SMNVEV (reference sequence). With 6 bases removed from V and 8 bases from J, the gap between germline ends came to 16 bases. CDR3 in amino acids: CASSPQGGGEAFF. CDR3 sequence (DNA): TGTGCCAGCAGCCCGCAGGGTGGAGGGGAAGCTTTCTTT.

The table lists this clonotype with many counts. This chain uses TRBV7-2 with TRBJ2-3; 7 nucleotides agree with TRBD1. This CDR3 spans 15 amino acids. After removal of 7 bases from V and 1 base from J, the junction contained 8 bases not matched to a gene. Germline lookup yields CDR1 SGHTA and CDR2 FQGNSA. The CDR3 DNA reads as TGTGCCAGCACCGTAAGGGGGACAGGCACAGATACGCAGTATTTT. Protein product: CASTVRGTGTDTQYF.